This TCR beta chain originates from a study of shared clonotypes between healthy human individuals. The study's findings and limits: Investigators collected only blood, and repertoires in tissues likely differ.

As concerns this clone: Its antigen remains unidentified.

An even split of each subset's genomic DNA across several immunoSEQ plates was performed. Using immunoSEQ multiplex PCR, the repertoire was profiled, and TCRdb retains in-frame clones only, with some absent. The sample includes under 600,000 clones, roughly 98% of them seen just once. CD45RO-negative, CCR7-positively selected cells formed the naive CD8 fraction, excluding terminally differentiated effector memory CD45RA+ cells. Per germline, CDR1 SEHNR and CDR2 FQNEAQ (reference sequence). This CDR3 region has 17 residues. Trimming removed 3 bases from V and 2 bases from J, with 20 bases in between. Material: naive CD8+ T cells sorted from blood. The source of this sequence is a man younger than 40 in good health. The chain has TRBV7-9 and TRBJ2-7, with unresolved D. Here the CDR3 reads CASSFSIPSRNPYEQYF. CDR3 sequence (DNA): TGTGCCAGCAGCTTCAGCATCCCATCCAGGAATCCCTACGAGCAGTACTTC.